This T cell receptor (beta chain) was retrieved from a study of cytomegalovirus exposure and HLA in healthy donors. Regarding the study as a whole: TCR beta chains associated with HLA were, in a later analysis, more clonally expanded than equally common others. Being productive about 87% or about 30% of the time was typical of most TCR beta V segments in an earlier analysis. Associated with cytomegalovirus, according to the listing, were approximately 160 TCR beta chains. Within the data, a cluster of highly shared sequence variants was likely a sequencing artifact.

This clone was recorded only once. The antigen remains undetermined. With 7 bases clipped from V and 8 bases from J, the junction kept 9 bases outside the gene matches. The CDR3 spans 15 residues. Germline CDR1 is SNHLY and CDR2 is FYNNEI. Amplification used 60 Vbeta primers and 13 Jbeta primers. Clones were read by immunoSEQ multiplex PCR, and TCRdb kept only the in-frame ones, dropping some. Of approximately 100,000 clones listed, 70% to 80% were seen once; the top ten hold less than 3.5%. The clonotype comes from a female donor in good health and CMV-seronegative. The chain has TRBV2 and TRBJ2-1; the match to TRBD1 covers 12 bases. The sequencing sample was made of PBMCs. This chain's CDR3 is CASIQPGTGGDEQFF. The CDR3 DNA reads TGTGCCAGCATTCAACCCGGGACAGGGGGCGATGAGCAGTTCTTC.